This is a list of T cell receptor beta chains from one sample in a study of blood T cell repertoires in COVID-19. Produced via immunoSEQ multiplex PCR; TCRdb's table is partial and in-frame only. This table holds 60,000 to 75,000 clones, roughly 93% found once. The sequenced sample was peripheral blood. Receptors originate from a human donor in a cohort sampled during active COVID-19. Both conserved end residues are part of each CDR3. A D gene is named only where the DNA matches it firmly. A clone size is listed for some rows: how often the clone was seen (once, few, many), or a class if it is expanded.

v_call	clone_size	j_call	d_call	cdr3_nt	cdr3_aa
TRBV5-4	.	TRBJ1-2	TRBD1	TGTGCCAGCAGCTTAAGGTCGGCAGGGGGCGGCTACACCTTC	CASSLRSAGGGYTF
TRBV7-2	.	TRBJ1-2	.	TGTGCCAGCAGCTCCGGACAGCCTGCTAACTATGGCTACACCTTC	CASSSGQPANYGYTF
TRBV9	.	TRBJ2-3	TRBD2	TGTGCCAGCAGCGTAGCAGCGGGGGGCACAGATACGCAGTATTTT	CASSVAAGGTDTQYF
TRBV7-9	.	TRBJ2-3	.	TGTGCCAGCAGCTTAGTGGTTAGCGTCGACCACACAGATACGCAGTATTTT	CASSLVVSVDHTDTQYF
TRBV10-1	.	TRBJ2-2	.	TGCGCCAGCGGGACTGGAACCGGGGAGCTGTTTTTT	CASGTGTGELFF
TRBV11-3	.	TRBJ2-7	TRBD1	TGTGCCAGCAGCCCCCCGCGGACAGGGGGCGCCGAGCAGTACTTC	CASSPPRTGGAEQYF
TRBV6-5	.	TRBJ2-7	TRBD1	TGTGCCAGCAGATTGACAGGGGGCTTAAATGAGCAGTACTTC	CASRLTGGLNEQYF
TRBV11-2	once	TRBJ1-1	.	TGTGCCAGCAGCTTAGGAGGGGGTTGGGGGATGAACACTGAAGCTTTCTTT	CASSLGGGWGMNTEAFF
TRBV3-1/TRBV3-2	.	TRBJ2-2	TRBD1	TGTGCCAGCAGCACCGGGACAGACACCGGGGAGCTGTTTTTT	CASSTGTDTGELFF
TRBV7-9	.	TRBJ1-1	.	TGTGCCAGCAGCTTGGAGTACACTGAAGCTTTCTTT	CASSLEYTEAFF
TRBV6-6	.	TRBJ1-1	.	TGTGCCAGCAGTTACGCGGCAGGGATGAACACTGAAGCTTTCTTT	CASSYAAGMNTEAFF